This paragraph covers one T cell receptor (beta chain) sequence. The antigen is undetermined. These data originate in a study of Ad26.COV2.S vaccination and SARS-CoV-2 variants. Study-wide results and limits: It was reported that spike-specific CD8+ and CD4+ T cell responses were substantially broad after vaccination.

The germline V gene has CDR1 MNHNS and CDR2 SASEGT. The CDR3 is 16 residues long. The V and J ends lost 0 bases and 1 base respectively, with 10 bases between them. Treatment specified: around 19 received Ad26.COV2.S at low or high dose, single or two shots; roughly five received placebo; per-sample allocation not given. Collection of samples fell on day 63 after the first vaccine or placebo injection. An Ad26 vector carrying the Wuhan-strain SARS-CoV-2 spike served as the vaccine. Generated by immunoSEQ multiplex PCR, the TCRdb table keeps only in-frame clones and is missing some. The data contain 250,000 to 300,000 clones, more than 75% of them singletons.

The TCR comes from a person between 18 and 65 years old who received the Ad26.COV2.S COVID-19 vaccine or a placebo. Sequencing was performed on peripheral blood, taken in a trial of Ad26.COV2.S vaccine versus placebo. V gene TRBV6-1 combines with J gene TRBJ1-5, with a weak D call TRBD1 (5 bases). For the CDR3, the DNA is TGTGCCAGCAGTGAAGCGGGAGGGACGAGCAATCAGCCCCAGCATTTT. Protein sequence: CASSEAGGTSNQPQHF.